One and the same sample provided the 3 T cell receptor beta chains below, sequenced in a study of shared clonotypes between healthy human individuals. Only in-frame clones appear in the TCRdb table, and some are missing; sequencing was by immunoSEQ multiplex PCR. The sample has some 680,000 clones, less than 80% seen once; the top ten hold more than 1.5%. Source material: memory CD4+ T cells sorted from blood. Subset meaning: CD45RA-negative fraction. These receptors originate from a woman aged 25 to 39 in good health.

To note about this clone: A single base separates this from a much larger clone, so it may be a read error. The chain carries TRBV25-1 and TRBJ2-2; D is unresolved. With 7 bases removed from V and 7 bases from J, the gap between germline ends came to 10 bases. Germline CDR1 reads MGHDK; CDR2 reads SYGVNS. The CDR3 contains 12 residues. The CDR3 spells CASTPPIGELFF. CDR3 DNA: TGTGCCAGCACCCCACCCATCGGGGAGCTGTTTTTT.

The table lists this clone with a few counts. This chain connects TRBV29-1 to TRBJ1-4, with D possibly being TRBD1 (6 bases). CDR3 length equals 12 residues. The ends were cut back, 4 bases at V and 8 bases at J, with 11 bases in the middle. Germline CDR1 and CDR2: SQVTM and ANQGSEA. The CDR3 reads CSVAGVEEKLFF. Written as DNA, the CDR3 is TGCAGCGTTGCAGGGGTAGAAGAAAAACTGTTTTTT. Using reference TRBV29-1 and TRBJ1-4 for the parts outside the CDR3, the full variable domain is SAVISQKPSRDICQRGTSLTIQCQVDSQVTMMFWYRQQPGQSLTLIATANQGSEATYESGFVIDKFPISRPNLTFSTLTVSNMSPEDSSIYLCSVAGVEEKLFFGSGTQLSVL.

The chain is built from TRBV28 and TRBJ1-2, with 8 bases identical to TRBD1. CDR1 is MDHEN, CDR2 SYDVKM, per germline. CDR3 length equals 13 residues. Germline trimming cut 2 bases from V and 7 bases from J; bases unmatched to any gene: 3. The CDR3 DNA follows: TGTGCCAGCAGTTTAAACAGGGGGACTGGCTACACCTTC. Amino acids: CASSLNRGTGYTF.